The rows below give T cell receptor beta chains drawn from one sample of a study of blood T cell repertoires in COVID-19. TCRdb's table, derived via immunoSEQ multiplex PCR, lists solely in-frame clones and lacks some. The data hold 8,000 to 8,500 clones, with around 90% observed a single time. Source material: peripheral blood. The origin of the receptors is a human donor in a cohort sampled during active COVID-19. Each CDR3 is given with its conserved first and last residue. Fields, in order: J gene, D gene, clone size, V gene, CDR3 DNA, CDR3 protein. D genes are given only for firm matches. Only part of the rows carry a size: once, few, many, or a class if the clone is expanded.

>TRBJ2-7|-|-|TRBV28
TGTGCCAGCAGTTCGGGTTCTTTCGGGCAGTACTTC
CASSSGSFGQYF
>TRBJ2-1|TRBD2|few|TRBV7-9
TGTGCCAGCAGCTTAGGACTAGCTGGCAATGAGCAGTTCTTC
CASSLGLAGNEQFF
>TRBJ2-3|-|once|TRBV10-3
TGTGCCACTAGTCCCAGCACAGATACGCAGTATTTT
CATSPSTDTQYF
>TRBJ2-1|TRBD2|-|TRBV27
TGTGCCAGCAGTCCCCAGGGACTAGCGGAGCAACATGAGCAGTTCTTC
CASSPQGLAEQHEQFF
>TRBJ1-4|-|-|TRBV21-1
TGTGCCAGCAGCAACCATATTAGGGACAGAAATGAAAAACTGTTTTTT
CASSNHIRDRNEKLFF
>TRBJ2-1|TRBD1|-|TRBV6-1
TGTGCCAGCAGTGACCGGGACAGGGGATCGCGGGAGCAGTTCTTC
CASSDRDRGSREQFF
>TRBJ2-1|-|once|TRBV19
TGTGCCAGTAGTATGACGGGGAGCGGCCAGGGGTATGAGCAGTTCTTC
CASSMTGSGQGYEQFF
>TRBJ2-1|TRBD2|-|TRBV6-5
TGTGCCAGCAGTAAGACTAGCGACAATGAGCAGTTCTTC
CASSKTSDNEQFF
>TRBJ2-3|TRBD2|-|TRBV28
TGTGCCAGCAGTCTCAATCTAGCGGGAGGGCCCTCAGATACGCAGTATTTT
CASSLNLAGGPSDTQYF
>TRBJ2-1|TRBD2|once|TRBV5-1
TGCGCCAGCAGCTTGTCGAGCGGGAGCCTCTACAATGAGCAGTTCTTC
CASSLSSGSLYNEQFF
>TRBJ2-7|-|-|TRBV27
TGTGCCAGCAGTTTATCGATCGGCTACGAGCAGTACTTC
CASSLSIGYEQYF
>TRBJ2-1|-|-|TRBV29-1
TGCAGCGGGGGGGCAGGGGGTCATGAGCAGTTCTTC
CSGGAGGHEQFF